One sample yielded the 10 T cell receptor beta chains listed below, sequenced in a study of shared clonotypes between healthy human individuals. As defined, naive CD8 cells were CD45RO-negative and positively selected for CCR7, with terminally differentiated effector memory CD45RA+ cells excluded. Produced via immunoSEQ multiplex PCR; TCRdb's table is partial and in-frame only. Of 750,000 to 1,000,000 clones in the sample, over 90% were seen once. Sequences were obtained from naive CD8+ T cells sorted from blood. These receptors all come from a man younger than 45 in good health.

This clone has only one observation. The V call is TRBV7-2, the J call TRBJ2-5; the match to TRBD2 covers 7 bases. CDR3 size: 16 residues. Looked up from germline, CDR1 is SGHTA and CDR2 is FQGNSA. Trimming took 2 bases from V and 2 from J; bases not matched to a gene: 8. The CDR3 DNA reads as TGTGCCAGCAGCTTATTGACTAGCCAAATACAAGAGACCCAGTACTTC. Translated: CASSLLTSQIQETQYF.

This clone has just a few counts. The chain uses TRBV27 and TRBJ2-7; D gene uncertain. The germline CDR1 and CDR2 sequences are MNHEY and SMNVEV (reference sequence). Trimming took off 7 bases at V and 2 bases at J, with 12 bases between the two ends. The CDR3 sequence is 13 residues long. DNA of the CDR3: TGTGCCAGCATGTCCGTGCTAGCCTACGAGCAGTACTTC. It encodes CASMSVLAYEQYF.

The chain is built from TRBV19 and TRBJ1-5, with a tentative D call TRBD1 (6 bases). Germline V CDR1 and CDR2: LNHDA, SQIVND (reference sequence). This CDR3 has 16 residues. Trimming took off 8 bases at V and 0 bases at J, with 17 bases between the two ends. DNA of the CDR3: TGTGCCAGTCGATTTACCGGGACATATAGCAATCAGCCCCAGCATTTT. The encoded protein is CASRFTGTYSNQPQHF. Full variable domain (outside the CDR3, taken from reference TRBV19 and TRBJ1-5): DGGITQSPKYLFRKEGQNVTLSCEQNLNHDAMYWYRQDPGQGLRLIYYSQIVNDFQKGDIAEGYSVSREKKESFPLTVTSAQKNPTAFYLCASRFTGTYSNQPQHFGDGTRLSIL.

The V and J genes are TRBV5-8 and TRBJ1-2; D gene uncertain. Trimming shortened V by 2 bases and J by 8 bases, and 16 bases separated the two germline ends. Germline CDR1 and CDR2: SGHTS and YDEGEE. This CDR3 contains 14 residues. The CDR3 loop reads CASSFEFGWRGYTF. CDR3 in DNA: TGTGCCAGCAGCTTCGAATTTGGTTGGAGGGGCTACACCTTC. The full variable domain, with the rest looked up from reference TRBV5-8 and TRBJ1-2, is EAGVTQSPTHLIKTRGQQATLRCSPISGHTSVYWYQQALGLGLQFLLWYDEGEERNRGNFPPRFSGRQFPNYSSELNVNALELEDSALYLCASSFEFGWRGYTFGSGTRLTVV.

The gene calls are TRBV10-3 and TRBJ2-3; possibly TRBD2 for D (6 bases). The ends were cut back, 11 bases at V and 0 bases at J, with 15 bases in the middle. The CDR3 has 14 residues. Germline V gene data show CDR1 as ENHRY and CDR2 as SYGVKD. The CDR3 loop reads CAALGGDSTDTQYF. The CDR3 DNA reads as TGTGCCGCGCTCGGAGGGGACAGCACAGATACGCAGTATTTT.

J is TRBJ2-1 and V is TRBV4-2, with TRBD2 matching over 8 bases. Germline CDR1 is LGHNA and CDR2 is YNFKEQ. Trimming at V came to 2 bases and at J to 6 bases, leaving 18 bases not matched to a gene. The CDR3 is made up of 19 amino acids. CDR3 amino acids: CASSQSRVLVLAETNEQFF. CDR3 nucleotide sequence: TGTGCCAGCAGCCAATCTCGCGTACTGGTACTAGCGGAAACCAATGAGCAGTTCTTC.

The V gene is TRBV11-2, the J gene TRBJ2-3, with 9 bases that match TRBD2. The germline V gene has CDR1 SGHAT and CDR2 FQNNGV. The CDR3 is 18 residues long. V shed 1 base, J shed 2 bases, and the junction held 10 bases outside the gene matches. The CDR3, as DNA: TGTGCCAGCAGCTTAGCAGGGCCTAGCGGGATACTCACAGATACGCAGTATTTT. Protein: CASSLAGPSGILTDTQYF.

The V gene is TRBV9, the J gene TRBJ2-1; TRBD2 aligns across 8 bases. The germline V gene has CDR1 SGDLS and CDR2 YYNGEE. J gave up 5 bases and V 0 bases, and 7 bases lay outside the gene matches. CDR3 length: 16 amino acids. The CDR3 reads CASSVGLAGGHNEQFF. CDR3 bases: TGTGCCAGCAGCGTAGGTCTGGCGGGAGGCCACAATGAGCAGTTCTTC.

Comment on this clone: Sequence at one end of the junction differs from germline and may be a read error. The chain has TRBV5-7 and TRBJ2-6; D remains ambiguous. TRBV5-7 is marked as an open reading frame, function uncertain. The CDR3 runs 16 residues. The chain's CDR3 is CASSLGPVSGANVLTF. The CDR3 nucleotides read TGTGCCAGCAGTTTGGGTCCTGTATCTGGGGCCAACGTCCTGACTTTC.

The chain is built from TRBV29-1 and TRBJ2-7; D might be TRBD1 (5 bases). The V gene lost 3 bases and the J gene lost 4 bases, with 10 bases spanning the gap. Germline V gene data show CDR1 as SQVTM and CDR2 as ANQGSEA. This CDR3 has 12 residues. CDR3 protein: CSVDGQGYEQYF. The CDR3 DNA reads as TGCAGCGTTGATGGGCAGGGTTACGAGCAGTACTTC.